This TCR beta chain was captured by sequencing in a study of cytomegalovirus exposure and HLA in healthy donors. Amplification used 60 Vbeta primers and 13 Jbeta primers. The assay was immunoSEQ multiplex PCR, and TCRdb's table has in-frame clones only and misses some. This sample yields some 190,000 clones, of which around 83% are seen a single time; approximately 0.99% belongs to the top ten. The V gene's germline CDR1 is SGHTA and CDR2 FQGNSA. The CDR3 is 16 amino acids. The ends were cut back, 3 bases at V and 5 bases at J, with 19 bases in the middle. Concerning this clone itself: The antigen is undetermined.

Study-level points and caveats: Cytomegalovirus status, reportedly, was diagnosed with high specificity and sensitivity by the classifier. An analysis done earlier found most TCR beta V segments productive about 87% or about 30% of the time. Analyzed later, most CMV-associated TCR beta chains appeared HLA-restricted. Investigators reported 150 to 200 TCR beta chains as tied to cytomegalovirus.

This TCR derives from a woman aged 40 to 50 in good health and CMV-seronegative. Sequenced sample: PBMCs. The chain has TRBV7-2 and TRBJ2-5, with D possibly being TRBD2 (6 bases). The CDR3 sequence: CASSFVRASARETQYF. In DNA, the CDR3 is TGTGCCAGCAGCTTCGTTAGGGCTAGCGCTAGGGAGACCCAGTACTTC. Supplemented by reference TRBV7-2 and TRBJ2-5, the full variable domain reads GAGVSQSPSNKVTEKGKDVELRCDPISGHTALYWYRQSLGQGLEFLIYFQGNSAPDKSGLPSDRFSAERTGGSVSTLTIQRTQQEDSAVYLCASSFVRASARETQYFGPGTRLLVL.